The 24 T cell receptor beta chains below come from one sample, sequenced in a study of T-cell memory formation after mild COVID-19 (dated by TCRdb to about 2021). Library method: 5' RACE. The run used an Illumina NovaSeq 6000. TCRdb reanalyzed the raw reads on its own, using fastp at Q25 for trimming and MiXCR for clone calling, and kept in-frame beta chains. A single entry per CDR3 protein holds the most common genes and DNA from its merged rows. Here the sample has hundreds of thousands of distinct CDR3 sequences; under 8.5% occur a single time. The biggest ten clones account for 20% to 25% of the sample. Sequencing was carried out using PBMCs or a T cell subset sorted from them (not recorded which). Receptors were obtained from a man between 18 and 29 years old who had mild COVID-19 (a few samples of this study predate the infection). The sample titles of this study are shuffled in the database, so cell type and time point are left out; the donor was told from shared clones.

V usage is TRBV5-6 and J usage is TRBJ2-3; D not resolved. Germline CDR1 is SGHDT and CDR2 is YYEEEE. Trimming removed 4 bases from V and 8 bases from J, with 8 bases in between. This CDR3 spans 11 amino acids. The CDR3 protein is CASSTEATQYF. The CDR3 DNA reads TGTGCCAGCAGCACAGAAGCTACGCAGTATTTT. Full variable domain (missing parts from reference TRBV5-6 and TRBJ2-3): DAGVTQSPTHLIKTRGQQVTLRCSPKSGHDTVSWYQQALGQGPQFIFQYYEEEERQRGNFPDRFSGHQFPNYSSELNVNALLLGDSALYLCASSTEATQYFGPGTRLTVL.

This clonotype was picked up many times. J is TRBJ2-1 and V is TRBV12-3 or TRBV12-4; D may be TRBD1 or TRBD2 (6 bases each). The CDR3 covers 14 residues. The V end lost 10 bases, the J end lost 1 base, and 14 bases lay between the germline ends. CDR3: CAIGGGVSYNEQFF. In DNA, the CDR3 is TGTGCCATCGGGGGCGGGGTTTCCTACAATGAGCAGTTCTTC.

The V gene is TRBV9, the J gene TRBJ1-5; D unresolved. With 0 bases removed from V and 5 bases from J, the gap between germline ends came to 15 bases. Per the germline V gene, CDR1 is SGDLS and CDR2 is YYNGEE. The CDR3 runs to 16 residues. Written as DNA, the CDR3 is TGTGCCAGCAGCGTAGGAGGAGGTCCCCTGGATCAGCCCCAGCATTTT. This translates into CASSVGGGPLDQPQHF.

V is TRBV7-8 and J is TRBJ1-2; D not certain. This CDR3 has 14 amino acids. Germline CDR1 SGHVS, CDR2 FQNEAQ. V lost 5 bases and J lost 4, with 14 bases in between. The CDR3 sequence is CASSALRVGYGYTF. The CDR3 DNA sequence: TGTGCCAGCAGCGCACTTAGGGTCGGCTATGGCTACACCTTC. The entire variable domain, with the rest obtained from reference TRBV7-8 and TRBJ1-2, is as follows: GAGVSQSPRYKVAKRGQDVALRCDPISGHVSLFWYQQALGQGPEFLTYFQNEAQLDKSGLPSDRFFAERPEGSVSTLKIQRTQQEDSAVYLCASSALRVGYGYTFGSGTRLTVV.

A few counts support this clonotype. The chain joins TRBV3-1 to TRBJ2-3; D is possibly TRBD1 or TRBD2 (6 bases each). The ends were cut back, 3 bases at V and 4 bases at J, with 14 bases in the middle. The CDR3 totals 15 residues. CDR1 is LGHDT and CDR2 is YNNKEL in the germline V gene (reference sequence). This chain's CDR3 is CASSHGPEGADTQYF. Here the CDR3 DNA reads TGTGCCAGCAGCCATGGACCGGAGGGGGCAGATACGCAGTATTTT.

In its sample, this clonotype was seen many times. This sequence joins TRBV10-3 and TRBJ2-7; a possible D gene is TRBD1 (6 bases). V was pared by 2 bases and J by 5 bases, with 16 bases between. Looked up from germline, CDR1 is ENHRY and CDR2 is SYGVKD. The CDR3 is 15 residues long. The CDR3 DNA is TGTGCCATCAGTGAGGTTGTAGCAGGGGCCCACGAGCAGTACTTC. Translated: CAISEVVAGAHEQYF.

This clonotype was detected a few times. The J gene is TRBJ2-5, the V gene TRBV5-6; no firm D call. Trimming cost V 3 bases and J 9 bases, with 15 bases left between them. The CDR3 totals 13 residues. CDR1 is SGHDT and CDR2 is YYEEEE in the germline V gene. Written as DNA, the CDR3 is TGTGCCAGCAGCTCGGAACTGGCCCCGGCCCAGTACTTC. It codes for CASSSELAPAQYF. The full variable domain, rest sourced from reference TRBV5-6 and TRBJ2-5, is DAGVTQSPTHLIKTRGQQVTLRCSPKSGHDTVSWYQQALGQGPQFIFQYYEEEERQRGNFPDRFSGHQFPNYSSELNVNALLLGDSALYLCASSSELAPAQYFGPGTRLLVL.

The chain links TRBV6-5 to TRBJ2-1; D gene ambiguous. V was clipped by 7 bases and J by 9 bases, with 13 bases between them. The CDR3 is 12 amino acids. CDR1 MNHEY and CDR2 SVGAGI come from the germline V gene. The CDR3 DNA reads TGTGCCAGCACCCCTGGTAGAGGTGAGCAGTTCTTC. Translating it yields CASTPGRGEQFF.

The DNA for the CDR3 is TGCGCCAGCAGTAGGAGCGGGGGAAACATTCAGTACTTC. Its translation: CASSRSGGNIQYF. This chain links TRBV5-1 with TRBJ2-4, with 8 bases aligning to TRBD2. The CDR3 length is 13 residues. Germline assignment: CDR1 SGHRS and CDR2 YFSETQ. Losses at the gene ends were 5 bases for V and 6 bases for J; bases not matched to a gene: 4.

The table lists this clonotype with a few counts. The CDR3 loop reads CASRISSGANVLTF. The CDR3 DNA is TGTGCCAGCAGGATATCTTCTGGGGCCAACGTCCTGACTTTC. The chain links TRBV7-2 to TRBJ2-6; D call uncertain. Germline V gene sequence: CDR1 SGHTA, CDR2 FQGNSA. The CDR3 spans 14 residues. V was trimmed by 6 bases and J by 1 base, leaving 7 bases between them.

This chain joins TRBV7-3 and TRBJ2-3; 7 nucleotides align to TRBD2. Per the germline V gene, CDR1 is SGHTA and CDR2 is FQGTGA. The CDR3 sequence is 18 residues long. J was trimmed by 1 base and V by 5 bases; bases with no gene match: 15. This chain's CDR3 is CASSPRPLMSGGTDTQYF. CDR3 bases: TGTGCCAGCAGCCCACGACCCCTGATGAGCGGGGGCACAGATACGCAGTATTTT.

This clonotype was detected many times. This chain joins TRBV18 and TRBJ2-1, with 7 bases matching TRBD1. The V segment lost 6 bases and the J segment 5 bases; nucleotides outside the gene matches: 1. There are 12 residues in the CDR3. Per germline, CDR1 KGHSH and CDR2 LQKENI. CDR3 loop: CASSDRDNEQFF. The DNA for the CDR3 is TGTGCCAGCTCTGACAGGGACAATGAGCAGTTCTTC.

This clonotype showed up many times. V gene TRBV5-1 combines with J gene TRBJ1-1, with 10 bases fitting TRBD1. The CDR3 contains 14 residues. Germline V gives CDR1 SGHRS, CDR2 YFSETQ. Trimming removed 0 bases from V and 8 bases from J; junction bases left unmatched: 4. This CDR3 is CASSLGGTGVEAFF. Here the CDR3 DNA reads TGCGCCAGCAGCTTGGGAGGGACAGGGGTCGAAGCTTTCTTT.

V usage is TRBV7-3 and J usage is TRBJ2-5; 9 nucleotides match TRBD2. The CDR3 length is 13 residues. Trimming took 5 bases from V and 10 from J; bases not matched to a gene: 8. Looked up from germline, CDR1 is SGHTA and CDR2 is FQGTGA. CDR3 amino acids: CASSVLAGSGQYF. The CDR3 DNA reads as TGTGCCAGCAGCGTGCTAGCGGGGTCGGGCCAGTACTTC.

This clonotype was recorded a few times. The CDR3: CASSTGMIYNEQFF. As DNA, the CDR3 is TGTGCCAGCAGCACAGGGATGATATACAATGAGCAGTTCTTC. This sequence joins TRBV5-6 and TRBJ2-1; D might be TRBD1 (6 bases). V dropped 4 bases and J dropped 4 bases, with 12 bases sitting between them. Germline values: CDR1 SGHDT, CDR2 YYEEEE. The CDR3 is 14 amino acids.

CDR3 amino acids: CASSLGTGVINEQFF. The CDR3 DNA sequence: TGTGCCAGCAGCTTAGGGACAGGGGTCATCAATGAGCAGTTCTTC. This sequence joins TRBV7-2 and TRBJ2-1, with TRBD1 matching over 9 bases. The V gene end was trimmed by 1 base and the J gene end by 6 bases; junction bases not matched to a gene: 4. The CDR3 has 15 amino acids. Germline values: CDR1 SGHTA, CDR2 FQGNSA.

V and J are TRBV20-1 and TRBJ2-5, with 10 nucleotides matching TRBD2. The CDR3 is 14 residues long. Per the germline V gene, CDR1 is DFQATT and CDR2 is SNEGSKA (reference sequence). V was clipped by 4 bases and J by 5 bases; unmatched bases: 7. This chain's CDR3 is CSATLRAGGETQYF. In DNA, the CDR3 is TGCAGTGCTACCCTGCGAGCGGGGGGGGAGACCCAGTACTTC.

This clonotype was detected only a few times. The chain employs TRBV11-2 and TRBJ2-7; 8 bases are shared with TRBD1. Per germline, CDR1 SGHAT and CDR2 FQNNGV. With 0 bases clipped from V and 5 bases from J, the junction kept 9 bases outside the gene matches. CDR3 length: 16 amino acids. CDR3 nucleotide sequence: TGTGCCAGCAGCTTAGATTGGAGACAGGGGTTCCACGAGCAGTACTTC. Translation: CASSLDWRQGFHEQYF.

This clonotype was detected a few times. This chain uses TRBV5-4 with TRBJ1-1; D gene unclear. This CDR3 spans 14 amino acids. CDR1 and CDR2 from the germline V gene are SGHNT and YYREEE (reference sequence). V was trimmed by 0 bases and J by 3 bases, leaving 9 bases between them. This CDR3 is CASSLVGLHTEAFF. The CDR3 region has the DNA TGTGCCAGCAGCTTGGTTGGGCTGCACACTGAAGCTTTCTTT.

V usage is TRBV20-1 and J usage is TRBJ2-2; no definite D call. Trimming left V 5 bases short and J 5 bases short, with 9 bases between. The CDR3 extends over 12 amino acids. Germline assignment: CDR1 DFQATT and CDR2 SNEGSKA (reference sequence). In DNA, the CDR3 is TGCAGTGCTCCCGACAAGACCGGGGAGCTGTTTTTT. It encodes CSAPDKTGELFF.

V gene TRBV6-2 or TRBV6-3 combines with J gene TRBJ2-4; D is uncertain. The CDR3 is made up of 11 amino acids. Trimming took off 6 bases at V and 8 bases at J, with 8 bases between the two ends. Germline V gene data show CDR1 as MNHEY and CDR2 as SVGEGT. CDR3 protein: CASSHVYIQYF. DNA of the CDR3: TGTGCCAGCAGCCATGTTTACATTCAGTACTTC.

This clonotype was picked up a small number of times. The V gene is TRBV5-1, the J gene TRBJ1-1; D call uncertain. The length of the CDR3 is 14 residues. Germline loops: CDR1 SGHRS, CDR2 YFSETQ. With 5 bases removed from V and 1 base from J, the gap between germline ends came to 12 bases. The CDR3 region has the DNA TGCGCCAGCAGAACCATGCACACGAACACTGAAGCTTTCTTT. This gives the protein CASRTMHTNTEAFF.

The J gene is TRBJ1-1, the V gene TRBV6-2 or TRBV6-3; D unresolved. V lost 5 bases and J lost 2, with 15 bases in between. The CDR3 extends over 15 amino acids. The germline CDR1 and CDR2 sequences are MNHEY and SVGEGT. The CDR3 coding sequence is TGTGCCAGCAGTCCTTGGCCTCCGGGAAACACTGAAGCTTTCTTT. It is translated as CASSPWPPGNTEAFF.

This chain joins TRBV12-3 or TRBV12-4 and TRBJ1-2; TRBD1 matches 7 bases. V lost 4 bases and J lost 4; bases outside the gene matches: 9. CDR3 length: 15 amino acids. The CDR3 sequence: CASSSADRTPYGYTF. The CDR3 DNA reads as TGTGCCAGCAGTTCAGCGGACAGGACACCCTATGGCTACACCTTC.